A single sample is the source of the 24 T cell receptor beta chains below, sequenced in a study of cytomegalovirus exposure and HLA in healthy donors. The primer mix had 60 Vbeta and 13 Jbeta primers. Profiled with immunoSEQ multiplex PCR; TCRdb holds only in-frame clones, not every one. The sample has about 120,000 clones, 77% seen once. The sample taken for sequencing was PBMCs. These receptors were taken from a man between 50 and 59 years old in good health and CMV-seropositive.

The J gene is TRBJ2-6, the V gene TRBV19; 8 nucleotides agree with TRBD1. There are 19 residues in the CDR3. J lost 0 bases, V lost 5 bases, and 12 bases had no gene match. The V gene's germline CDR1 is LNHDA and CDR2 SQIVND (reference sequence). CDR3 region: CASSPGQGSSLSGANVLTF. The CDR3 bases are TGTGCCAGTAGTCCCGGACAGGGATCCTCTCTCTCTGGGGCCAACGTCCTGACTTTC.

The chain joins TRBV5-1 to TRBJ1-2, with unresolved D. V was clipped by 5 bases and J by 7 bases, with 15 bases between them. CDR1 is SGHRS, CDR2 YFSETQ, per germline. There are 13 residues in the CDR3. The CDR3: CASREEQMGGYTF. The CDR3 DNA reads as TGCGCCAGCAGGGAGGAACAGATGGGTGGCTACACCTTC.

This clone has just a few counts. The chain recombines TRBV7-2 with TRBJ1-5, with no clear D. Germline V CDR1 and CDR2: SGHTA, FQGNSA. The CDR3 is 15 residues long. The ends were cut back, 1 base at V and 5 bases at J, with 12 bases in the middle. CDR3 residues: CASSLVLGRDQPQHF. CDR3 nucleotides: TGTGCCAGCAGCTTAGTCCTCGGGAGGGATCAGCCCCAGCATTTT. Full variable domain (missing parts from reference TRBV7-2 and TRBJ1-5): GAGVSQSPSNKVTEKGKDVELRCDPISGHTALYWYRQSLGQGLEFLIYFQGNSAPDKSGLPSDRFSAERTGGSVSTLTIQRTQQEDSAVYLCASSLVLGRDQPQHFGDGTRLSIL.

The rearrangement joins TRBV9 to TRBJ2-1, with 8 bases lining up with TRBD2. Germline V gene sequence: CDR1 SGDLS, CDR2 YYNGEE. J was trimmed by 3 bases and V by 3 bases; bases with no gene match: 17. The CDR3 covers 19 residues. The CDR3: CASSEGGGSGREIYNEQFF. CDR3 bases: TGTGCCAGCAGCGAGGGGGGAGGGAGCGGGAGAGAGATCTACAATGAGCAGTTCTTC.

This clone showed up just a few times. The CDR3 region is CASSSGQGGGSTEAFF. As DNA, the CDR3 is TGCGCCAGCAGCTCCGGACAGGGTGGGGGTAGCACTGAAGCTTTCTTT. This rearrangement joins TRBV5-1 to TRBJ1-1, with 8 bases that match TRBD1. The junction had 11 bases not matched to a gene; V was cut back by 3 bases and J by 4 bases. Germline assignment: CDR1 SGHRS and CDR2 YFSETQ. The CDR3 length is 16 residues.

The genes are TRBV30 and TRBJ2-2; D remains unclear. Germline V gene sequence: CDR1 GTSNPN, CDR2 SVGIG (reference sequence). V dropped 3 bases and J dropped 5 bases, with 4 bases sitting between them. This CDR3 region has 11 residues. CDR3: CAWSLTGELFF. CDR3 DNA sequence: TGTGCCTGGAGCCTAACCGGGGAGCTGTTTTTT.

This chain joins TRBV18 and TRBJ2-3, with a possible D match to TRBD2 (6 bases). There are 19 residues in the CDR3. Germline V gene lookup returns CDR1 KGHSH and CDR2 LQKENI. The V gene lost 3 bases and the J gene lost 0 bases, with 22 bases spanning the gap. In DNA, the CDR3 is TGTGCCAGCTCACCTCTCGGACTACCTTCTGCCTCTAGCACAGATACGCAGTATTTT. It is translated as CASSPLGLPSASSTDTQYF. Together with reference TRBV18 and TRBJ2-3, the CDR3 gives the full variable domain: NAGVMQNPRHLVRRRGQEARLRCSPMKGHSHVYWYRQLPEEGLKFMVYLQKENIIDESGMPKERFSAEFPKEGPSILRIQQVVRGDSAAYFCASSPLGLPSASSTDTQYFGPGTRLTVL.

The rearrangement uses TRBV7-3 and TRBJ1-1, with TRBD1 identical over 8 bases. CDR3 size: 15 residues. V was clipped by 1 base and J by 2 bases; unmatched bases: 3. Germline V gene sequence: CDR1 SGHTA, CDR2 FQGTGA. The CDR3 is CASSLSPGGNTEAFF. The CDR3 bases are TGTGCCAGCAGCTTAAGTCCAGGGGGCAACACTGAAGCTTTCTTT.

The CDR3 region is CASSKGERAGRNTEAFF. In DNA, the CDR3 is TGTGCCAGCAGCAAAGGGGAAAGGGCAGGGCGGAACACTGAAGCTTTCTTT. The chain has TRBV21-1 and TRBJ1-1; the table's D call TRBD1 went unverified against the DNA. TRBV21-1 is assigned pseudogene status. CDR3 length equals 17 residues.

The J gene is TRBJ2-1, the V gene TRBV28; 13 bases are shared with TRBD2. The trim removed 6 bases at V and 6 bases at J, leaving 11 bases unmatched. CDR3 size: 17 residues. Germline values: CDR1 MDHEN, CDR2 SYDVKM. CDR3 sequence reads: CASSGSTGTSGVNEQFF. The CDR3 region has the DNA TGTGCCAGCAGCGGATCTACCGGGACTAGCGGGGTCAATGAGCAGTTCTTC.

The CDR3 spells CASSLVLDSYEQYF. The CDR3 DNA follows: TGCGCCAGCAGCTTGGTTCTAGACTCCTACGAGCAGTACTTC. This chain connects TRBV5-1 to TRBJ2-5; no reliable D call. The J call may be incorrect, as the DNA end agrees better with TRBJ2-7. Germline CDR1 reads SGHRS; CDR2 reads YFSETQ. The CDR3 has 14 residues.

This clone was seen more than once but under ten times. The chain has TRBV7-2 and TRBJ2-1; 7 bases agree with TRBD2. The CDR3 extends over 17 amino acids. Trimming at V came to 2 bases and at J to 6 bases, leaving 13 bases not matched to a gene. CDR1 and CDR2 (germline): SGHTA, FQGNSA. The CDR3 reads CASSLRLRTRLFNEQFF. The CDR3 coding sequence is TGTGCCAGCAGCTTAAGGCTCAGGACTAGGCTCTTCAATGAGCAGTTCTTC.

The V call is TRBV5-4, the J call TRBJ2-2, with TRBD2 matching over 8 bases. J lost 4 bases, V lost 3 bases, and 8 bases had no gene match. The CDR3 is made up of 16 amino acids. From germline, CDR1 is SGHNT and CDR2 YYREEE (reference sequence). The CDR3 DNA sequence: TGTGCCAGCAGCTCCACTAGCGGAGCGGGCACCGGGGAGCTGTTTTTT. Translating it yields CASSSTSGAGTGELFF.

Concerning this clone: The junction departs from germline at one end; a sequencing error may be responsible. V and J are TRBV7-7 and TRBJ2-5; TRBD2 agrees at 12 bases. This CDR3 region has 14 residues. Germline CDR1 is SSHAT and CDR2 is FNYEAQ (reference sequence). The CDR3 DNA reads TGTGCTAGCAGCTTGGGACTAGCGGGTGAGACCCAGTACTTC. Protein product: CASSLGLAGETQYF.

The chain recombines TRBV6-6 with TRBJ2-1; maybe TRBD2 (6 bases). V gave up 0 bases and J gave up 8 bases, with 8 bases separating them. CDR1 and CDR2 from the germline V gene are MNHNY and SVGAGI (reference sequence). CDR3 size: 13 residues. The CDR3 coding sequence is TGTGCCAGCAGTTACTCGACGGGGGATGAGCAGTTCTTC. This gives the protein CASSYSTGDEQFF.

The table lists this clone with a count of one. The chain uses TRBV11-2 and TRBJ2-7; D remains unclear. Germline loops: CDR1 SGHAT, CDR2 FQNNGV. V was pared by 5 bases and J by 0 bases, with 11 bases between. CDR3 length equals 14 residues. This CDR3 reads CASSPHSPSYEQYF. DNA for the CDR3: TGTGCCAGCAGCCCGCATAGCCCCTCCTACGAGCAGTACTTC.

The chain has TRBV7-8 and TRBJ1-1; 7 bases are shared with TRBD1. This CDR3 has 13 residues. V lost 4 bases and J lost 4; bases outside the gene matches: 3. Germline CDR1 reads SGHVS; CDR2 reads FQNEAQ. CDR3 nucleotide sequence: TGTGCCAGCAGCTCCGACAGGGCCACTGAAGCTTTCTTT. Encoded protein: CASSSDRATEAFF. The full variable domain, rest sourced from reference TRBV7-8 and TRBJ1-1, is GAGVSQSPRYKVAKRGQDVALRCDPISGHVSLFWYQQALGQGPEFLTYFQNEAQLDKSGLPSDRFFAERPEGSVSTLKIQRTQQEDSAVYLCASSSDRATEAFFGQGTRLTVV.

The chain has TRBV9 and TRBJ1-1; D remains ambiguous. The CDR3 loop spans 13 amino acids. Germline assignment: CDR1 SGDLS and CDR2 YYNGEE. V was cut by 0 bases and J by 11 bases, with 14 bases left in between. The CDR3 here is CASSVELGAGAFF. In DNA form, the CDR3 reads TGTGCCAGCAGCGTAGAATTGGGCGCTGGGGCTTTCTTT.

V and J are TRBV2 and TRBJ2-5; a possible D gene is TRBD2 (5 bases). This CDR3 spans 13 amino acids. V dropped 5 bases and J dropped 0 bases, with 7 bases sitting between them. Germline CDR1 and CDR2: SNHLY and FYNNEI. CDR3 sequence: CASSRGNQETQYF. The CDR3, as DNA: TGTGCCAGCAGTCGGGGTAACCAAGAGACCCAGTACTTC.

The CDR3 is CASSPGQGTDTQYF. DNA of the CDR3: TGTGCCAGCAGTCCGGGACAGGGCACAGATACGCAGTATTTT. The rearrangement links TRBV6-1 to TRBJ2-3, with 8 bases lining up with TRBD1. V dropped 5 bases and J dropped 1; count of bases not matched to a gene: 2. Germline V CDR1 and CDR2: MNHNS, SASEGT. The CDR3 contains 14 residues.

This rearrangement joins TRBV5-1 to TRBJ2-5; no reliable D call. The CDR3 extends over 12 amino acids. Trimming pared 4 bases from V and 5 bases from J, leaving 9 bases between. The V gene's germline CDR1 is SGHRS and CDR2 YFSETQ. CDR3 residues: CASSDSAETQYF. CDR3 in DNA: TGCGCCAGCAGCGATTCAGCGGAGACCCAGTACTTC. Full variable domain (missing parts from reference TRBV5-1 and TRBJ2-5): KAGVTQTPRYLIKTRGQQVTLSCSPISGHRSVSWYQQTPGQGLQFLFEYFSETQRNKGNFPGRFSGRQFSNSRSEMNVSTLELGDSALYLCASSDSAETQYFGPGTRLLVL.

The chain combines TRBV13 with TRBJ2-4, with 7 nucleotides matching TRBD1. CDR3 length: 13 amino acids. In germline, CDR1 is PRHDT, CDR2 FYEKMQ (reference sequence). V was clipped by 5 bases and J by 12 bases; unmatched bases: 10. CDR3 protein: CASSLSRGKDQYF. CDR3 bases: TGTGCCAGCAGCCTTAGCAGGGGGAAGGATCAGTACTTC.

V usage is TRBV2 and J usage is TRBJ2-5; D not certain. Between the trimmed V and J ends, which lost 2 bases and 4 bases, there was a span of 11 bases. CDR1 is SNHLY, CDR2 FYNNEI, per germline. CDR3 length: 14 residues. The DNA for the CDR3 is TGTGCCAGCAGTGAACCCGTGAGGTTAGAGACCCAGTACTTC. This encodes CASSEPVRLETQYF. The full variable domain, rest sourced from reference TRBV2 and TRBJ2-5, is EPEVTQTPSHQVTQMGQEVILRCVPISNHLYFYWYRQILGQKVEFLVSFYNNEISEKSEIFDDQFSVERPDGSNFTLKIRSTKLEDSAMYFCASSEPVRLETQYFGPGTRLLVL.

The gene calls are TRBV9 and TRBJ2-1; TRBD1 matches 7 bases. V lost 4 bases to trimming and J lost 5 bases; unmatched junction nucleotides: 3. Germline loops: CDR1 SGDLS, CDR2 YYNGEE. This CDR3 has 13 residues. Here the CDR3 DNA reads TGTGCCAGCAGCTCGGGACAGAACAATGAGCAGTTCTTC. This encodes CASSSGQNNEQFF. The full variable domain, with the rest looked up from reference TRBV9 and TRBJ2-1, is DSGVTQTPKHLITATGQRVTLRCSPRSGDLSVYWYQQSLDQGLQFLIQYYNGEERAKGNILERFSAQQFPDLHSELNLSSLELGDSALYFCASSSGQNNEQFFGPGTRLTVL.